Listed here is a single T cell receptor beta chain. This sample was taken from a study of shared clonotypes between healthy human individuals. As for the study in general: The plates for each donor numbered three CD4 naive, three CD4 memory, two CD8 naive and one CD8 memory.

Germline lookup yields CDR1 KGHSH and CDR2 LQKENI. V was cut by 3 bases and J by 5 bases, with 11 bases left in between. This CDR3 has 13 residues. Repertoires were generated with immunoSEQ multiplex PCR, while TCRdb's copy carries only in-frame clones and drops some. This sample has around 1.4 million clones, with approximately 98.5% found just once. This chain connects TRBV18 to TRBJ2-7; TRBD1 might be the D (5 bases). Specimen: naive CD4+ T cells sorted from blood. The subset here: CD45RA+ positively selected. This TCR came from a man under 40 in good health. CDR3 in DNA: TGTGCCAGCTCACCCCGGACAACCGACGAGCAGTACTTC. Protein: CASSPRTTDEQYF.